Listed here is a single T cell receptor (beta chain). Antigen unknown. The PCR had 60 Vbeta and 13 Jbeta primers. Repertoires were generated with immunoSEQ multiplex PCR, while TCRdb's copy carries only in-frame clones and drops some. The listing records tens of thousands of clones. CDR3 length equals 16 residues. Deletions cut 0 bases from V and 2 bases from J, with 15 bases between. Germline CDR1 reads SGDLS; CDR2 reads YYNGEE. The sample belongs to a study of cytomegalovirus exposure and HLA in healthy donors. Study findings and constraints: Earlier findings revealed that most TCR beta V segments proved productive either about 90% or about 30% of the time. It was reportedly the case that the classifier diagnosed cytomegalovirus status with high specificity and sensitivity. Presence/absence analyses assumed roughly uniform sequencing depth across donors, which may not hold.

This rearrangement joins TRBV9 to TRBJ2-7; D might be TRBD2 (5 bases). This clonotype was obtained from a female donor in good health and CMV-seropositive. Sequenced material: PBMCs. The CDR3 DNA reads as TGTGCCAGCAGCGTAGGGGGTGGAGGCAGAGCCTACGAGCAGTACTTC. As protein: CASSVGGGGRAYEQYF.